A selection of T cell receptor beta chains follows, all from one sample in a study of blood T cell repertoires in COVID-19. Sequencing used immunoSEQ multiplex PCR; TCRdb keeps in-frame clones, though not all of them. Of approximately 30,000 clones in the sample, about 85% were seen once. The sample was peripheral blood. These receptors were taken from a human donor in a cohort sampled during active COVID-19. Each CDR3 is given with its conserved first and last residue. A D gene is named only where the DNA matches it firmly. Where a row states a size, it is once, few, many or the class of an expanded clone; other rows omit it.

TRBJ2-2	-	TRBV9	-	TGTGCCAGCAGCGTGTCAACGACAGGGAACACCGGGGAGCTGTTTTTT	CASSVSTTGNTGELFF
TRBJ1-1	-	TRBV6-5	-	TGTGCCAGCAAGCTACAGGGGAACACTGAAGCTTTCTTT	CASKLQGNTEAFF
TRBJ2-7	TRBD1	TRBV14	-	TGTGCCAGCAGCCGGCCCGGGACAGGGAAGGCCTACGAGCAGTACTTC	CASSRPGTGKAYEQYF
TRBJ1-5	-	TRBV24-1	-	TGTGCCACCAGTGACATGGGACTGGGTAGCAATCAGCCCCAGCATTTT	CATSDMGLGSNQPQHF
TRBJ2-2	TRBD2	TRBV6-6	-	TGTGCCAGCAGTCATCCTTCCAGCGGGGGATCCAACACCGGGGAGCTGTTTTTT	CASSHPSSGGSNTGELFF
TRBJ2-7	-	TRBV7-9	once	TGTGCCAGCAGCTTAGATGGGGGGACGCGTGAGCAGTACTTC	CASSLDGGTREQYF
TRBJ2-3	TRBD2	TRBV3-1/TRBV3-2	-	TGTGCCAGCAGCCTAGCGGGACCCACAGATACGCAGTATTTT	CASSLAGPTDTQYF
TRBJ2-7	TRBD2	TRBV7-6	-	TGTGCCAGCAGCTTAGGTGGGGGGGGATACGAGCAGTACTTC	CASSLGGGGYEQYF
TRBJ1-3	-	TRBV6-5	-	TGTGCCAGCTTGGGGGGGGGACTCGGAAACACCATATATTTT	CASLGGGLGNTIYF
TRBJ2-7	TRBD1	TRBV4-2	few	TGTGCCAGCAGCCAAGATTCGGACAGGGTCGTCGAGCAGTACTTC	CASSQDSDRVVEQYF
TRBJ2-1	TRBD1	TRBV24-1	-	TGTGCCACCAGTGATGACAGGGGTTCCTACAATGAGCAGTTCTTC	CATSDDRGSYNEQFF
TRBJ1-2	TRBD1	TRBV19	-	TGTGCCAGTAGTACGGGACAGGGGGCTTACACCTTC	CASSTGQGAYTF
TRBJ2-7	-	TRBV14	-	TGTGCCAGCAGGGGGGACAAAAACCCCTCCTACGAGCAGTACTTC	CASRGDKNPSYEQYF
TRBJ1-5	TRBD1	TRBV5-1	-	TGCGCCAGCAGCCCGGGACAGGGCCATCAGCCCCAGCATTTT	CASSPGQGHQPQHF
TRBJ2-2	TRBD1	TRBV7-9	-	TGTGCCAGCAGCTCTAGGGTCAGGGGGACGGGAACGAACACCGGGGAGCTGTTTTTT	CASSSRVRGTGTNTGELFF
TRBJ1-2	TRBD1	TRBV19	once	TGTGCCAGTAGTTCTCAGGCCGGGACAGCCTATGGCTACACCTTC	CASSSQAGTAYGYTF
TRBJ1-5	-	TRBV7-2	-	TGTGCCAGCAGCTTAGAAGGGACTAGGGGTCAGCCCCAGCATTTT	CASSLEGTRGQPQHF
TRBJ2-7	-	TRBV10-3	-	TGTGCCATCAGTGAGTCGAAGTTGCGAGCCTACGAGCAGTACTTC	CAISESKLRAYEQYF
TRBJ1-5	-	TRBV6-4	-	TGTGCCAGCAGTGACTCTAATCAGGGCTTGGGCAATCAGCCCCAGCATTTT	CASSDSNQGLGNQPQHF
TRBJ2-1	-	TRBV7-9	-	TGTGCCAGTTCTTACAATGAGCAGTTCTTC	CASSYNEQFF
TRBJ2-3	TRBD2	TRBV18	-	TGTGCCAGCTCACCTAGCGGGGGGCCAGGGGATACGCAGTATTTT	CASSPSGGPGDTQYF
TRBJ2-1	TRBD1	TRBV2	-	TGTGCCAGCAGTGAAGGGACAGGGGGTCGCAATGAGCAGTTCTTC	CASSEGTGGRNEQFF
TRBJ2-1	TRBD2	TRBV11-2	-	TGTGCCAGCAGCGAGCAGACTAGCGGGGCTTACAATGAGCAGTTCTTC	CASSEQTSGAYNEQFF
TRBJ1-3	-	TRBV2	-	TGTGCCAGGTCCTCACCGGGACTAGGGGGAAACACCATATATTTT	CARSSPGLGGNTIYF
TRBJ1-2	TRBD1	TRBV5-4	-	TGTGCCAGCGGAGAGATACAGGGGGCTAACTATGGCTACACCTTC	CASGEIQGANYGYTF
TRBJ2-3	-	TRBV2	-	TGTGCCAGCAAGGTAGGGGAAGGCACAGATACGCAGTATTTT	CASKVGEGTDTQYF
TRBJ1-1	-	TRBV2	-	TGTGCCAGCAGTGATAGGGAGGTAGTCACTGAAGCTTTCTTT	CASSDREVVTEAFF
TRBJ1-3	-	TRBV6-5	-	TGTGCCAGCATAGTCGGGGGGTCTGGAAACACCATATATTTT	CASIVGGSGNTIYF
TRBJ1-1	TRBD1	TRBV5-1	-	TGCGCCAGCAGCGGTAGACAGGGGGCAAACACTGAAGCTTTCTTT	CASSGRQGANTEAFF
TRBJ1-2	-	TRBV28	-	TGTGCCAGCAGTTTATGGACAGACCACTATGGCTACACCTTC	CASSLWTDHYGYTF
TRBJ1-2	TRBD1	TRBV4-3	-	TGCGCCAGCAGCCAAAGCCGGGACAGTCTTTGGTCTAACTATGGCTACACCTTC	CASSQSRDSLWSNYGYTF
TRBJ2-7	-	TRBV7-2	-	TGTGCCAGCAGCTTAGCGCGAGGGTTCGAGCAGTACTTC	CASSLARGFEQYF
TRBJ2-3	-	TRBV11-1	-	TGTGCCAGCAGCCCCCCGAGTAGCACAGATACGCAGTATTTT	CASSPPSSTDTQYF
TRBJ2-7	-	TRBV7-8	-	TGTGCCAGCAGTACCGGACAGACCTACGAGCAGTACTTC	CASSTGQTYEQYF
TRBJ1-1	-	TRBV12-5	once	TGTGCTAGTGGTTTGGTACTGGGCGGACGGGGCACTGAAGCTTTCTTT	CASGLVLGGRGTEAFF
TRBJ1-1	TRBD1	TRBV11-3	-	TGTGCCAGCAGCCAACAGGGGGCTATGAACACTGAAGCTTTCTTT	CASSQQGAMNTEAFF
TRBJ2-1	-	TRBV12-3/TRBV12-4	-	TGTGCCAGCAGTTTGGTAGACAATGAGCAGTTCTTC	CASSLVDNEQFF
TRBJ1-1	-	TRBV13	-	TGTGCCAGCAGCCATCGGGGTTCGGCGAACACTGAAGCTTTCTTT	CASSHRGSANTEAFF
TRBJ2-3	TRBD2	TRBV4-3	-	TGCGCCAGCAGCCAAGAGGGGCGGGGGGGCCGGTTCACAGATACGCAGTATTTT	CASSQEGRGGRFTDTQYF
TRBJ1-1	-	TRBV27	once	TGTGCCAGCAGTCCAAAGGGGCCTCCTTACTCCGACCAGAACACTGAAGCTTTCTTT	CASSPKGPPYSDQNTEAFF
TRBJ1-6	-	TRBV10-3	-	TGTGCCATCAGAAAATACGCGACAGACCCCTATAATTCACCCCTCCACTTT	CAIRKYATDPYNSPLHF
TRBJ2-7	-	TRBV7-9	-	TGTGCCAGCAGCTTAACGGGGGTGGGCGAGCAGTACTTC	CASSLTGVGEQYF
TRBJ2-1	TRBD2	TRBV7-2	-	TGTGCCAGCGGCTATAGCTTCGGGGGGAAGGGCAATGAGCAGTTCTTC	CASGYSFGGKGNEQFF
TRBJ1-5	TRBD1	TRBV15	once	TGTGCCACCAGCGAGGGACAGGGTAAGTTCCAGCCCCAGCATTTT	CATSEGQGKFQPQHF
TRBJ1-5	TRBD1	TRBV7-9	-	TGTGCCAGCAGCACCCAGGGGGTCAATCAGCCCCAGCATTTT	CASSTQGVNQPQHF
TRBJ2-3	TRBD1	TRBV19	-	TGTGCCAGTAGTGGGACAGGGGGAACAGATACGCAGTATTTT	CASSGTGGTDTQYF
TRBJ1-4	TRBD1	TRBV30	-	TGTGCCTGGAGTACAGGCCAGGGGGGTGAAAAACTGTTTTTT	CAWSTGQGGEKLFF
TRBJ2-3	-	TRBV9	-	TGTGCCAGGACAGGACGCGGCACAGATACGCAGTATTTT	CARTGRGTDTQYF
TRBJ1-5	-	TRBV19	few	TGTGCCTCGGAACACCAGGCAGGCGAAATCAATCAGCCCCAGCATTTT	CASEHQAGEINQPQHF
TRBJ2-2	TRBD1	TRBV11-2	-	TGTGCCAGCAGCTTAGGAGGTGGACAGGGGAACACCGGGGAGCTGTTTTTT	CASSLGGGQGNTGELFF
TRBJ2-5	-	TRBV24-1	once	TGTGCCACCAGTCATGCACGGGGAGGACAAGAGACCCAGTACTTC	CATSHARGGQETQYF
TRBJ2-1	TRBD2	TRBV6-2/TRBV6-3	-	TGTGCCAGCAGTTACTTGGGGACTAGCGGGGGGGCTAGTGAGCAGTTCTTC	CASSYLGTSGGASEQFF
TRBJ2-7	-	TRBV2	-	TGTGCCAGCATCCTGGGGGCTTACGAGCAGTACTTC	CASILGAYEQYF